This TCR beta chain was identified in a study of blood T cell repertoires in COVID-19. Study-wide context: Samples taken during acute and convalescent COVID-19 were collected in the United States, Italy and Spain.

Sequencing used immunoSEQ multiplex PCR; TCRdb keeps in-frame clones, though not all of them. The sample carries some 230,000 clones, about four fifths recorded once. The V gene's germline CDR1 is KGHDR and CDR2 SFDVKD. V was shortened by 5 bases and J by 2 bases, with 8 bases between the two germline ends. The CDR3 has 14 residues. The chain links TRBV24-1 to TRBJ2-2; tentative D call: TRBD1 (6 bases). The receptor comes from a young woman who had recovered from COVID-19. Sequences were obtained from peripheral blood. The CDR3 coding sequence is TGTGCCACCAGTGCAGGGACAAACACCGGGGAGCTGTTTTTT. The encoded protein is CATSAGTNTGELFF.